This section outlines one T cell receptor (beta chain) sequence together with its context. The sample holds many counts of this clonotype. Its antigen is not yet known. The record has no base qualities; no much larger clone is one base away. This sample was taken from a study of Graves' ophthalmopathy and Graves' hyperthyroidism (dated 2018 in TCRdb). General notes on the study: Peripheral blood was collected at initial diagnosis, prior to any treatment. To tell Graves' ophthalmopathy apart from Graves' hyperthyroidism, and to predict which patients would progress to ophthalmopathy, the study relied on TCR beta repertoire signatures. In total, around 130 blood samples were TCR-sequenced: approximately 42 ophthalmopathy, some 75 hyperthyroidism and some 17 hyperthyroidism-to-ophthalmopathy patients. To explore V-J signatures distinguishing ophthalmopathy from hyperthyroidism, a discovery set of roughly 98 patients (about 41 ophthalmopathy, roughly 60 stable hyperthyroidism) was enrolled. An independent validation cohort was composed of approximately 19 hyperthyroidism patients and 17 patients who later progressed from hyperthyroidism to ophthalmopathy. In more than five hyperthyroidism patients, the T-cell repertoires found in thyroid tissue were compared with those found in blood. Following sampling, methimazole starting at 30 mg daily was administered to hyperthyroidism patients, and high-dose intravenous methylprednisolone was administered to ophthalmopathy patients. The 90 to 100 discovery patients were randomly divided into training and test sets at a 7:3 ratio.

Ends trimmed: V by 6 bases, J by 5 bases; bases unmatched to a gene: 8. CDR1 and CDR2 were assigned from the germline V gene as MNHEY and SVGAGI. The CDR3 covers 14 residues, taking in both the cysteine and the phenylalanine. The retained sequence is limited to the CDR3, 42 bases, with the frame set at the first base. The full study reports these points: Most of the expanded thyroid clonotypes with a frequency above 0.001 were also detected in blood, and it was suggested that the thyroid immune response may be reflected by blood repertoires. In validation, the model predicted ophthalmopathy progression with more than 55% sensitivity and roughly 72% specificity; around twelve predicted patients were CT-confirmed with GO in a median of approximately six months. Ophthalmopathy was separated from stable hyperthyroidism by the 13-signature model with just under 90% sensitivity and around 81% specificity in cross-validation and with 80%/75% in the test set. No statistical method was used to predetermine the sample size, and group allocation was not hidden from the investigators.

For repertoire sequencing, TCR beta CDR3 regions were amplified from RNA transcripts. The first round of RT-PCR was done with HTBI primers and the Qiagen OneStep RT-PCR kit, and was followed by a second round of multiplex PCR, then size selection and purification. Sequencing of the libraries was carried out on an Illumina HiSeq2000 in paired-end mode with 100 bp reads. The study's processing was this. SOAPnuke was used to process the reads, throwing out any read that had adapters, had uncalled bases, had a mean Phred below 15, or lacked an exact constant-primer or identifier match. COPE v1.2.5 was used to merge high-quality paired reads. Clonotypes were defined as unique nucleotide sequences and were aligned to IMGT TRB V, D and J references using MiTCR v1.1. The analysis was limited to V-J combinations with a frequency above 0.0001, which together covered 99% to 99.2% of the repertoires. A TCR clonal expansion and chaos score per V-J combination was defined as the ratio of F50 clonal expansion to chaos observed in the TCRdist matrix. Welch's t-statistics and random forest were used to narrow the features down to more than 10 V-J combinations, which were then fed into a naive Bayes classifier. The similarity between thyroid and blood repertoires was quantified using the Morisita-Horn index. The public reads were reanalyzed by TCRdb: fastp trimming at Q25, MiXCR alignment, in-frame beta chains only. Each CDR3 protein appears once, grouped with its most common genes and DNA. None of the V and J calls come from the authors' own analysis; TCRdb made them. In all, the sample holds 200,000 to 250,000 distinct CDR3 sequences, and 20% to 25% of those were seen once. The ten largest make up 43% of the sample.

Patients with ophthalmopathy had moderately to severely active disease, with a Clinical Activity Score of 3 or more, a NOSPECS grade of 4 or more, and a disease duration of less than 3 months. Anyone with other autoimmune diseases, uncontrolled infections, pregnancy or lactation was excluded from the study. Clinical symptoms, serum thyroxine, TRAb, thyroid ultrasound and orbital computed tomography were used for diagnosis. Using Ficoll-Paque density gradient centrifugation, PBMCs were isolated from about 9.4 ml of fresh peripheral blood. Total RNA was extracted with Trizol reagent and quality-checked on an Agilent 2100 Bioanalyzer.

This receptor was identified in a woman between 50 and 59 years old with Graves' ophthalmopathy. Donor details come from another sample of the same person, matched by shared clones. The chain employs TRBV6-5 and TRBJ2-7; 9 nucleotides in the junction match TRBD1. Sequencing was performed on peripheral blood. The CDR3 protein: CASRQGQGMNEQYF. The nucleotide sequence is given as TGTGCCAGCAGGCAGGGACAGGGAATGAACGAGCAGTACTTC.